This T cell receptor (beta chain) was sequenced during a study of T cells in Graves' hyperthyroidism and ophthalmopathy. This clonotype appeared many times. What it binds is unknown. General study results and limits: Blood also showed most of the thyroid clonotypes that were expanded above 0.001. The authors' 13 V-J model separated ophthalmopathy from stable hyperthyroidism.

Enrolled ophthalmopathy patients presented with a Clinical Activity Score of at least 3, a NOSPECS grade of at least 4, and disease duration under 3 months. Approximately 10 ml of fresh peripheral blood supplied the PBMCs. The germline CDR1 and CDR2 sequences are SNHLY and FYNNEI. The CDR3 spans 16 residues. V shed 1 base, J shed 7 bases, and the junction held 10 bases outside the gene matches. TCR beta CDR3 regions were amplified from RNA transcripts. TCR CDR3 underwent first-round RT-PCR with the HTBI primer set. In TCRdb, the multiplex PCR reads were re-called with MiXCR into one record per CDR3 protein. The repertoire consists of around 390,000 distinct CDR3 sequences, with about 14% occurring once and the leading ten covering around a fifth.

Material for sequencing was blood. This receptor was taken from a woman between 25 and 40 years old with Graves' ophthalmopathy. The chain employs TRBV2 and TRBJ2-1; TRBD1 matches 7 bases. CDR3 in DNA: TGTGCCAGCAGTGAAGAGCGAGGACAGGTCAGTAATGAGCAGTTCTTC. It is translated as CASSEERGQVSNEQFF. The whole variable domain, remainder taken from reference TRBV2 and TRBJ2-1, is EPEVTQTPSHQVTQMGQEVILRCVPISNHLYFYWYRQILGQKVEFLVSFYNNEISEKSEIFDDQFSVERPDGSNFTLKIRSTKLEDSAMYFCASSEERGQVSNEQFFGPGTRLTVL.